This entry concerns a single TCR beta chain. What it binds is not known. The data were obtained in a study of T cell responses to AZD1222 COVID-19 vaccine. General study findings and limits: Donor demographics were predominantly white British with a female majority; clonal diversity may be underestimated. When two AZD1222 doses had been given, Spike-specific TCR breadth and depth rose. With dominance at 160-218 and 743-854, vaccine-associated CD4 TCRs spanned spike. Close to half of all spike-specific TCRs reportedly target regions of the variants that are unmutated.

The table came from immunoSEQ multiplex PCR; TCRdb's copy has only in-frame clones and leaves some out. Here the sample spans under 95,000 clones, 90% being singletons. CDR3 size: 14 residues. CDR1 and CDR2 (germline): SEHNR, FQNEAQ (reference sequence). V was trimmed by 3 bases and J by 2 bases, leaving 10 bases between them. The genes are TRBV7-9 and TRBJ2-5; D unclear. Material: peripheral blood, obtained on day 0 of AZD1222 vaccination. The origin of this receptor is an adult in good health. CDR3 nucleotide sequence: TGTGCCAGCAGCTTCCGGGCCTTACAAGAGACCCAGTACTTC. Amino acid sequence: CASSFRALQETQYF.